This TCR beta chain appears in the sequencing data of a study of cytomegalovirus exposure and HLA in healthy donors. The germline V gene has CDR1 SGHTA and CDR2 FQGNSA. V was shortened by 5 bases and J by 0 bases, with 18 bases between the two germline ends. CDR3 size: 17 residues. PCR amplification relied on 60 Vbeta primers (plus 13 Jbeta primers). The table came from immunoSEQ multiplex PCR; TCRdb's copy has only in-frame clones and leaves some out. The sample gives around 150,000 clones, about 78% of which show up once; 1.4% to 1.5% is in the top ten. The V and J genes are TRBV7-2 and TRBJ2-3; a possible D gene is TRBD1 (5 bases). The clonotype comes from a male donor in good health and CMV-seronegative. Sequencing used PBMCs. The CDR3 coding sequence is TGTGCCAGCAGCCATAAACAGGCCCGAACGAGCACAGATACGCAGTATTTT. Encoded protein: CASSHKQARTSTDTQYF.